Each of the 11 T cell receptor beta chains below was sequenced from the same sample in a study of T cell responses to AZD1222 COVID-19 vaccine. Data came from immunoSEQ multiplex PCR; TCRdb stores just in-frame clones and leaves some out. The repertoire consists of more than 90,000 clones, with approximately 83% occurring once and the leading ten covering about 9%. The sequencing here drew on peripheral blood, taken on day 0 of AZD1222 vaccination. Receptors were obtained from an adult in good health.

V is TRBV27 and J is TRBJ1-2; no clear D gene. CDR1 is MNHEY and CDR2 is SMNVEV in the germline V gene (reference sequence). Trimming removed 2 bases at V and 4 bases at J, with 8 bases between. The CDR3 is made up of 13 amino acids. The CDR3, as DNA: TGTGCCAGCAGTTTAGCCAGCTTCTATGGCTACACCTTC. Protein: CASSLASFYGYTF.

This rearrangement joins TRBV12-3 or TRBV12-4 to TRBJ2-7, with D uncertain. Trimming removed 5 bases from V and 0 bases from J, with 2 bases in between. CDR3 length: 11 amino acids. CDR3 protein: CASSPSYEQYF. The CDR3 DNA reads TGTGCCAGCAGTCCCTCCTACGAGCAGTACTTC.

The chain is built from TRBV2 and TRBJ2-3; D ambiguous. V lost 7 bases to trimming and J lost 3 bases, with 8 bases between them. The length of the CDR3 is 12 residues. Germline-derived CDR1 and CDR2 are SNHLY and FYNNEI. The CDR3 is CASIYGTDTQYF. The CDR3 coding sequence is TGTGCCAGCATTTATGGGACAGATACGCAGTATTTT.

This clone was counted a few times. J is TRBJ2-1 and V is TRBV5-4; D is ambiguous. Germline values: CDR1 SGHNT, CDR2 YYREEE (reference sequence). The CDR3 loop spans 13 amino acids. V was trimmed by 4 bases and J by 7 bases, leaving 12 bases between them. CDR3 in amino acids: CASSPARSNEQFF. Here the CDR3 DNA reads TGTGCCAGCAGCCCAGCTCGCTCGAATGAGCAGTTCTTC. The full variable domain, its missing parts supplied by reference TRBV5-4 and TRBJ2-1, is ETGVTQSPTHLIKTRGQQVTLRCSSQSGHNTVSWYQQALGQGPQFIFQYYREEENGRGNFPPRFSGLQFPNYSSELNVNALELDDSALYLCASSPARSNEQFFGPGTRLTVL.

V and J are TRBV18 and TRBJ2-1; D unresolved. Germline lookup yields CDR1 KGHSH and CDR2 LQKENI. CDR3 length: 15 amino acids. V gave up 6 bases and J gave up 0 bases, with 12 bases separating them. This CDR3 is CASSLGALSYNEQFF. The CDR3, as DNA: TGTGCCAGCTCCCTAGGAGCGCTCTCCTACAATGAGCAGTTCTTC.

V usage is TRBV27 and J usage is TRBJ2-7, with D possibly matching TRBD2 (6 bases). V lost 4 bases to trimming and J lost 6 bases, with 19 bases between them. Germline loops: CDR1 MNHEY, CDR2 SMNVEV (reference sequence). This CDR3 is 15 amino acids long. The CDR3 region is CASSWVAGGLGEQYF. Written as DNA, the CDR3 is TGTGCCAGCAGTTGGGTAGCCGGGGGTTTGGGCGAGCAGTACTTC.

The count of this clone is one. The rearrangement joins TRBV10-3 to TRBJ1-4, with 7 bases identical to TRBD1. Germline CDR1 and CDR2: ENHRY and SYGVKD. V gave up 6 bases and J gave up 0 bases; unmatched junction bases: 1. CDR3 length: 14 amino acids. This chain's CDR3 is CAIRGTATNEKLFF. CDR3 in DNA: TGTGCCATCAGGGGGACAGCAACTAATGAAAAACTGTTTTTT.

The CDR3 sequence: CASSLRGGTQYF. In DNA form, the CDR3 reads TGTGCCAGCAGCTTAAGAGGGGGGACCCAGTACTTC. V usage is TRBV7-2 and J usage is TRBJ2-5, with D perhaps matching TRBD1 (6 bases). This CDR3 has 12 residues. The germline V gene encodes CDR1 SGHTA and CDR2 FQGNSA. The ends were cut back, 2 bases at V and 7 bases at J, with 8 bases in the middle.

The chain employs TRBV12-3 or TRBV12-4 and TRBJ2-5, with D unclear. The length of the CDR3 is 13 residues. Between the trimmed V and J ends, which lost 3 bases and 2 bases, there was a span of 7 bases. CDR3 residues: CASSFGEQETQYF. The DNA for the CDR3 is TGTGCCAGCAGTTTCGGCGAGCAAGAGACCCAGTACTTC.

This chain joins TRBV29-1 and TRBJ2-1; 7 bases match TRBD1. CDR1 and CDR2 from the germline V gene are SQVTM and ANQGSEA. There are 14 residues in the CDR3. With 6 bases clipped from V and 5 bases from J, the junction kept 10 bases outside the gene matches. CDR3 DNA: TGCAGCGTCGTCGACAGGGATCCCGACAATGAGCAGTTCTTC. Its protein is CSVVDRDPDNEQFF.

The rearrangement links TRBV5-4 to TRBJ1-2; 9 bases agree with TRBD1. The ends lost 1 base at V and 6 bases at J; junction bases unmatched: 7. CDR1 and CDR2 (germline): SGHNT, YYREEE (reference sequence). The CDR3 has 15 amino acids. The CDR3 DNA reads as TGTGCCAGCAGCTTGTTGGAACAGGGGGCGCATGGCTACACCTTC. Translated, it gives CASSLLEQGAHGYTF.